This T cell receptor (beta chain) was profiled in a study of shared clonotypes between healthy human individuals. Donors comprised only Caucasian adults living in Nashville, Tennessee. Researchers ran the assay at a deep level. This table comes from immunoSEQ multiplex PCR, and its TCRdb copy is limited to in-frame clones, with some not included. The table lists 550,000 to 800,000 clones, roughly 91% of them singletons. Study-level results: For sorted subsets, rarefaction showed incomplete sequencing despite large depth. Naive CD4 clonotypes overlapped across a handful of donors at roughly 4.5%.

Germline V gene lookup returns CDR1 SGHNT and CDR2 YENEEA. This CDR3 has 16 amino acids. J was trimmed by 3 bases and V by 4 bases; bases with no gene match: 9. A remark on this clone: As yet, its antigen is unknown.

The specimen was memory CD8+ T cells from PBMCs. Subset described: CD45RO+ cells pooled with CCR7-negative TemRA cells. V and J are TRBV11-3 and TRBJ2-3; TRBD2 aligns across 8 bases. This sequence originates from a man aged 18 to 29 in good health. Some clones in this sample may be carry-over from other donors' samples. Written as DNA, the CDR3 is TGTGCCAGCAGCTCCGGGGGGGACCTATTGACAGATACGCAGTATTTT. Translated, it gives CASSSGGDLLTDTQYF.